This T cell receptor beta chain was identified during a study of CD8+ T cells in alopecia areata. Between the trimmed V and J ends, which lost 2 bases and 0 bases, there was a span of 21 bases. The CDR3 length is 19 residues. Per the germline V gene, CDR1 is SGHRS and CDR2 is YFSETQ. The authors extracted RNA and reverse transcribed it into cDNA as the sequencing template. The data were produced by immunoSEQ multiplex PCR, yet TCRdb's version contains in-frame clones alone and is incomplete. The table shows about 15,000 clones, with approximately 54% occurring only once. Notes on this clone: Its antigen is still unknown.

Regarding the study as a whole: In lesional scalp, particularly from alopecia totalis/universalis, clonality was higher than in normal scalp. Resident alphabeta T-cell populations of normal skin are likewise subject to sequencing in scalp samples.

Punch biopsies of lesional scalp, plus peripheral blood, were taken from alopecia areata patients. The rearrangement joins TRBV5-1 to TRBJ2-1, with no clear D. The TCR sequence derives from a human donor with alopecia areata. Source material: skin. The CDR3 loop reads CASSFPRNIPSSSYNEQFF. The CDR3 nucleotides read TGCGCCAGCAGCTTCCCCAGAAACATACCGAGTAGCTCCTACAATGAGCAGTTCTTC.